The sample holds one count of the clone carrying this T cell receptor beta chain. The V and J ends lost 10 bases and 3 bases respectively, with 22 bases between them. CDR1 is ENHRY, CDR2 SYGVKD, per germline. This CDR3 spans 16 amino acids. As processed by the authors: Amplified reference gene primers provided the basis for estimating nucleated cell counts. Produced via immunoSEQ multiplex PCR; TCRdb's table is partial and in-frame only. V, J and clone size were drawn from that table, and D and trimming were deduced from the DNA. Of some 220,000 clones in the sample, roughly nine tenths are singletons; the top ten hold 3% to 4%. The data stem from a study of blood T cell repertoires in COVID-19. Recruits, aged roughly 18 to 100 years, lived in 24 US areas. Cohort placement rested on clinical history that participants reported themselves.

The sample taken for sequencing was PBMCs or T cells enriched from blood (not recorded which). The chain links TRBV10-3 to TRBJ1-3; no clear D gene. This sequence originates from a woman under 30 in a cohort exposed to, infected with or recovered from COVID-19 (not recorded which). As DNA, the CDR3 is TGTGCCACCCACCCCCGCGAGGGTACTGTTGGAAACACCATATATTTT. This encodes CATHPREGTVGNTIYF.